What follows are 24 T cell receptor beta chains derived from one specimen sequenced in a study of blood T cell repertoires in COVID-19. Using immunoSEQ multiplex PCR, the repertoire was profiled, and TCRdb retains in-frame clones only, with some absent. The repertoire holds approximately 38,000 clones, with 80% to 90% as singletons. Sequencing input: peripheral blood. The receptor source for this set is a man in his fifties with active or convalescent COVID-19.

V is TRBV15 and J is TRBJ2-3; 9 nucleotides agree with TRBD1. CDR1 and CDR2 (germline): LNHNV, YYDKDF (reference sequence). This CDR3 comprises 18 residues. Losses at the gene ends were 0 bases for V and 4 bases for J; bases not matched to a gene: 11. The CDR3 reads CATSRDHTGGAAADTQYF. Written as DNA, the CDR3 is TGTGCCACCAGCAGAGATCACACAGGGGGCGCGGCGGCAGATACGCAGTATTTT.

The gene calls are TRBV9 and TRBJ1-5; D is unresolved. This CDR3 spans 15 amino acids. CDR1 and CDR2 (germline): SGDLS, YYNGEE. Trimming left V 5 bases short and J 0 bases short, with 12 bases between. The CDR3 region has the DNA TGTGCCAGCAGTGCCCGCGGGGATAGCAATCAGCCCCAGCATTTT. This codes for CASSARGDSNQPQHF.

V usage is TRBV9 and J usage is TRBJ1-5; D remains ambiguous. The CDR3 is made up of 15 amino acids. The V and J ends lost 4 bases and 0 bases respectively, with 11 bases between them. Germline CDR1 and CDR2: SGDLS and YYNGEE. The CDR3 loop reads CASSTGGYSNQPQHF. CDR3 DNA: TGTGCCAGCAGCACGGGAGGGTATAGCAATCAGCCCCAGCATTTT.

V gene TRBV28 combines with J gene TRBJ2-7; 7 bases align to TRBD2. The germline gives CDR1 MDHEN, CDR2 SYDVKM. The length of the CDR3 is 13 residues. V trimming: 5 bases; J trimming: 0 bases; junction bases outside the gene matches: 1. CDR3 sequence (DNA): TGTGCCAGCAGTGGGACTATCTCCTACGAGCAGTACTTC. This translates into CASSGTISYEQYF. The full variable domain, completed using reference TRBV28 and TRBJ2-7, is DVKVTQSSRYLVKRTGEKVFLECVQDMDHENMFWYRQDPGLGLRLIYFSYDVKMKEKGDIPEGYSVSREKKERFSLILESASTNQTSMYLCASSGTISYEQYFGPGTRLTVT.

The rearrangement joins TRBV4-2 to TRBJ1-5; D possibly corresponds to TRBD1 (6 bases). This CDR3 spans 15 amino acids. Trimming took 0 bases from V and 7 from J, leaving 13 bases between them. Germline V CDR1 and CDR2: LGHNA, YNFKEQ. CDR3: CASSQERGGSQPQHF. The DNA for the CDR3 is TGTGCCAGCAGCCAAGAACGGGGGGGCAGCCAGCCCCAGCATTTT.

The genes are TRBV10-1 and TRBJ2-7; 13 bases agree with TRBD2. CDR3 length: 17 residues. Germline loops: CDR1 WNHNN, CDR2 SYGVQD (reference sequence). V dropped 4 bases and J dropped 4; count of bases not matched to a gene: 10. This CDR3 reads CASSGGLAGIIPYEQYF. The CDR3 bases are TGCGCCAGCAGTGGGGGACTAGCGGGGATTATTCCGTACGAGCAGTACTTC.

The V gene is TRBV11-2, the J gene TRBJ2-7, with D possibly TRBD1 on 6 matching bases. V was clipped by 1 base and J by 1 base, with 11 bases between them. CDR3 length equals 15 residues. Germline V gene sequence: CDR1 SGHAT, CDR2 FQNNGV. CDR3 protein: CASSLGPGDSYEQYV. The CDR3 DNA is TGTGCCAGCAGCTTAGGACCAGGGGATTCCTACGAGCAGTACGTC.

By proportion, this clone is medium-sized. This rearrangement joins TRBV4-1 to TRBJ1-1; D perhaps matches TRBD1 (6 bases). V shed 7 bases and J shed 1 base, with 13 bases lying between them. The germline CDR1 and CDR2 sequences are MGHRA and YSYEKL. The CDR3 sequence is 14 residues long. CDR3: CASTSKTGNTEAFF. The CDR3 DNA reads TGCGCCAGCACCTCTAAGACAGGGAACACTGAAGCTTTCTTT.

The chain carries TRBV7-2 and TRBJ2-5; 7 nucleotides align to TRBD1. V trimming: 5 bases; J trimming: 4 bases; junction bases outside the gene matches: 7. Germline-derived CDR1 and CDR2 are SGHTA and FQGNSA. The CDR3 is made up of 14 amino acids. The CDR3 sequence is CASSLNRGRETQYF. The DNA of the CDR3 is TGTGCCAGCAGCCTCAACAGGGGACGAGAGACCCAGTACTTC.

This chain joins TRBV5-1 and TRBJ2-7; D is perhaps TRBD2 (5 bases). V was shortened by 0 bases and J by 0 bases, with 10 bases between the two germline ends. The CDR3 consists of 15 residues. Germline loops: CDR1 SGHRS, CDR2 YFSETQ. The CDR3 DNA sequence: TGCGCCAGCAGCTTGGCTGCGCGGGTCTCCTACGAGCAGTACTTC. This gives the protein CASSLAARVSYEQYF.

The chain combines TRBV15 with TRBJ2-7; tentatively, D is TRBD1 (6 bases). CDR3 length: 14 amino acids. Trimming removed 4 bases from V and 3 bases from J, with 13 bases in between. Germline V gene sequence: CDR1 LNHNV, CDR2 YYDKDF (reference sequence). The CDR3 protein is CATSTGTSGYEQYV. CDR3 DNA: TGTGCCACCAGCACCGGGACAAGCGGCTACGAGCAGTACGTC.

The rearrangement joins TRBV28 to TRBJ1-5, with D unclear. The V and J ends lost 3 bases and 0 bases respectively, with 6 bases between them. Germline-derived CDR1 and CDR2 are MDHEN and SYDVKM. CDR3 size: 14 residues. Here the CDR3 DNA reads TGTGCCAGCAGTTTCCCTAATAGCAATCAGCCCCAGCATTTT. Translated, it gives CASSFPNSNQPQHF.

This clone came up a few times. J is TRBJ2-1 and V is TRBV10-2, with 11 nucleotides matching TRBD2. CDR3 length: 15 amino acids. The J segment lost 7 bases and the V segment lost 0 bases, leaving 2 bases of the junction unmatched. CDR1 and CDR2 (germline): WSHSY, SAAADI. CDR3 region: CASSESSGRVNEQFF. The DNA for the CDR3 is TGCGCCAGCAGTGAGTCTAGCGGGAGGGTAAATGAGCAGTTCTTC.

The rearrangement joins TRBV11-2 to TRBJ2-1, with 14 bases identical to TRBD2. V lost 5 bases, J lost 14 bases, and 5 bases stayed unmatched. Germline values: CDR1 SGHAT, CDR2 FQNNGV. The CDR3 sequence is 13 residues long. The CDR3 coding sequence is TGTGCCAGCAGCCCTGGGACTAGCGGGAGTGAGTTCTTC. As protein: CASSPGTSGSEFF.

The chain joins TRBV5-1 to TRBJ1-4; D is possibly TRBD1 (6 bases). Germline V gene data show CDR1 as SGHRS and CDR2 as YFSETQ. This CDR3 region has 15 residues. Trimming cost V 0 bases and J 4 bases, with 10 bases left between them. The CDR3 protein is CASSLAARGNEKLFF. CDR3 DNA sequence: TGCGCCAGCAGCTTGGCCGCCAGGGGTAATGAAAAACTGTTTTTT.

CDR3 amino acids: CASSDRTSGGDETQYF. CDR3 DNA: TGTGCCAGCAGTGACCGGACTAGCGGGGGGGATGAGACCCAGTACTTC. The V and J genes are TRBV6-4 and TRBJ2-5; TRBD2 matches 15 bases. CDR3 length: 16 amino acids. Trimming at V came to 2 bases and at J to 5 bases, leaving 3 bases not matched to a gene. The germline CDR1 and CDR2 sequences are MRHNA and SNTAGT.

J is TRBJ2-1 and V is TRBV5-1; 10 nucleotides agree with TRBD2. V trimming: 0 bases; J trimming: 9 bases; junction bases outside the gene matches: 9. Germline V gives CDR1 SGHRS, CDR2 YFSETQ. This CDR3 comprises 16 residues. The CDR3 sequence is CASSLAAIAGGGEQFF. Written as DNA, the CDR3 is TGCGCCAGCAGCTTGGCCGCAATAGCGGGGGGTGGTGAGCAGTTCTTC. Full variable domain (outside the CDR3, taken from reference TRBV5-1 and TRBJ2-1): KAGVTQTPRYLIKTRGQQVTLSCSPISGHRSVSWYQQTPGQGLQFLFEYFSETQRNKGNFPGRFSGRQFSNSRSEMNVSTLELGDSALYLCASSLAAIAGGGEQFFGPGTRLTVL.

This chain uses TRBV7-2 with TRBJ1-2, with 8 bases identical to TRBD1. CDR3 size: 14 residues. The germline V gene encodes CDR1 SGHTA and CDR2 FQGNSA. The V and J ends lost 5 bases and 3 bases, in that order; junction bases with no gene match: 5. The CDR3 sequence: CASSRQGADYGYTF. The CDR3 nucleotides are TGTGCCAGCAGCCGTCAGGGGGCGGACTATGGCTACACCTTC.

The chain links TRBV3-1 (or the pseudogene TRBV3-2) to TRBJ1-2, with D perhaps TRBD1 (5 bases). V lost 4 bases, J lost 11 bases, and 23 bases lay in between. Per the germline V gene, CDR1 is LGHDT and CDR2 is YNNKEL (reference sequence). The length of the CDR3 is 15 residues. The CDR3 spells CASSPVGAENKGYTF. DNA for the CDR3: TGTGCCAGCAGCCCTGTAGGGGCCGAAAACAAAGGATACACCTTC.

This clone was observed once. The chain links TRBV7-9 to TRBJ2-3; TRBD2 matches at 9 bases. The V segment lost 4 bases and the J segment 0 bases; nucleotides outside the gene matches: 8. The length of the CDR3 is 17 residues. In germline, CDR1 is SEHNR, CDR2 FQNEAQ (reference sequence). Written as DNA, the CDR3 is TGTGCCAGCAGCTACCCCCCTCTAGCGGGGAGCACAGATACGCAGTATTTT. Its translation is CASSYPPLAGSTDTQYF.

The chain recombines TRBV19 with TRBJ1-3; D is possibly TRBD1 (6 bases). The germline CDR1 and CDR2 sequences are LNHDA and SQIVND (reference sequence). V shed 6 bases and J shed 1 base, with 16 bases lying between them. CDR3 length: 16 residues. CDR3 loop: CASRTIGQSSGNTIYF. CDR3 DNA: TGTGCCAGTAGAACCATTGGACAGAGTTCTGGAAACACCATATATTTT. The variable domain in full, completed from reference TRBV19 and TRBJ1-3, reads DGGITQSPKYLFRKEGQNVTLSCEQNLNHDAMYWYRQDPGQGLRLIYYSQIVNDFQKGDIAEGYSVSREKKESFPLTVTSAQKNPTAFYLCASRTIGQSSGNTIYFGEGSWLTVV.

The V gene is TRBV12-3 or TRBV12-4, the J gene TRBJ1-4; D unclear. V was shortened by 5 bases and J by 6 bases, with 10 bases between the two germline ends. The CDR3 is 13 residues long. Here the CDR3 reads CASSLGSDEKLFF. CDR3 coding DNA: TGTGCCAGCAGTCTAGGATCGGATGAAAAACTGTTTTTT.

This clone was detected once. The chain recombines TRBV2 with TRBJ2-1, with a tentative D call TRBD2 (5 bases). The germline CDR1 and CDR2 sequences are SNHLY and FYNNEI. V was shortened by 6 bases and J by 8 bases, with 11 bases between the two germline ends. CDR3 length: 12 residues. CDR3 bases: TGTGCCAGCAGCCAAGAGGGCCATGAGCAGTTCTTC. Its protein product is CASSQEGHEQFF.

The chain carries TRBV5-1 and TRBJ2-2; tentative D call: TRBD1 (5 bases). Germline lookup yields CDR1 SGHRS and CDR2 YFSETQ. Trimming shortened V by 6 bases and J by 2 bases, and 17 bases separated the two germline ends. This CDR3 has 16 amino acids. In DNA, the CDR3 is TGCGCCAGCACCAAACCGCAGGGCTCCAACACCGGGGAGCTGTTTTTT. This gives the protein CASTKPQGSNTGELFF.